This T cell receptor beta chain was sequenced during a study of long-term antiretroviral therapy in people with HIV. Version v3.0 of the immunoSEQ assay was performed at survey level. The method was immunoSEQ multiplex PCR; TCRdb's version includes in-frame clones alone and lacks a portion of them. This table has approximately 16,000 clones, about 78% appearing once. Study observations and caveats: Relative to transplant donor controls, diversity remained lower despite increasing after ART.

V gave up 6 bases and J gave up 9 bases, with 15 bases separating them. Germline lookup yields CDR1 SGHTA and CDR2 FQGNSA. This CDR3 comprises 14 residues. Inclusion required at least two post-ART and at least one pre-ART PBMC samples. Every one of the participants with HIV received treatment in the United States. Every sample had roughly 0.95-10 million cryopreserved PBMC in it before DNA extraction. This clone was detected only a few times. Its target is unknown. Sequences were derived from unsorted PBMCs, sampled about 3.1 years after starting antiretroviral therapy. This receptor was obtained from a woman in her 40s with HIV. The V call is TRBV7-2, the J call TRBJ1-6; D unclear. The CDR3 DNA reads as TGTGCCAGCAGTTCGACCGGGTGGGCTTCACCCCTCCACTTT. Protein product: CASSSTGWASPLHF.